This TCR beta chain was sequenced during a study of blood T cell repertoires in COVID-19 (dated by TCRdb to 2019 to 2021). Some background on the complete study: Samples covering the acute and convalescent phases of COVID-19 were provided by collaborators in the United States, Italy and Spain. The prospective study material was composed of cDNA or gDNA derived from T cells, B-cell-depleted T cells, or PBMCs. Subjects who had been exposed to COVID-19, were actively infected with it, or had recovered from it provided the deeply sampled blood TCRbeta repertoires that made up the dataset. The repertoires were made available in a free public database intended to serve as a resource for research on the immune response to SARS-CoV-2. Samples came from the ongoing ImmuneRACE study (first 160 participants) plus 1,254 subjects from 6 global collaborators. A de-identified subject ID, COVID-19 status, age in years and sex were almost always included in the sample metadata. Where HLA class I and class II types were available, the types were taken from metadata supplied by the sample provider, not from assay-based typing. Here is what the overall study found, with its caveats: Clinical and demographic metadata were provided uncurated, with the amount varying by source and participant.

TCRbeta CDR3 regions were amplified from genomic DNA by means of the immunoSEQ Assay, a bias-controlled multiplex PCR. The paper's data handling went like this. Nucleated cell counts per sample were estimated from amplification of reference gene primers within the assay. Sequence reads were collapsed and filtered to measure the absolute abundance of every unique TCRbeta CDR3 rearrangement. For each sample, productive Simpson clonality was calculated by taking the square root of Simpson's diversity index across productive rearrangements. Drawn from immuneACCESS, this table holds only the in-frame rearrangements with V and J called that TCRdb kept. Clones are partly lost; checked studies trace under half to an unresolved V gene and leave the rest unexplained. Clonal size and the V and J genes are those of that table, whereas D and trimming came from the DNA. For this sample there are 200,000 to 250,000 clones; about nine tenths appear just once. Nearly 4.5% of the sample lies in the top ten.

Each collaborating institution followed its own protocols to collect whole blood in K2EDTA tubes. For TCRbeta analysis, collaborators shipped samples in one of three forms: frozen whole blood, isolated PBMCs, or DNA extracted from either of those sample types. In regard to this clone: What antigen it recognizes has not been identified. No much larger clone exists at a distance of one base, and base qualities are not known.

Relative to germline, V is 4 bases shorter and J is 1 base shorter, with 17 bases between their ends. In the germline V gene (reference sequence), CDR1 corresponds to SGHKS and CDR2 to YYEKEE. The CDR3 sequence holds 16 residues, the cysteine and phenylalanine included. The only DNA kept is the CDR3, 48 bases in frame from the first base. This clonotype was obtained from a man in his fifties or sixties with acute or convalescent COVID-19. The rearranged segments are TRBV5-5 and TRBJ1-1, with the D gene not clear enough to name. Sample: peripheral blood. The DNA sequence follows: TGTGCCAGCAGCCGTGAGTTGTGGCGGCAGAACACTGAAGCTTTCTTT. Protein translation: CASSRELWRQNTEAFF.